This T cell receptor beta chain is drawn from a study of cytomegalovirus exposure and HLA in healthy donors. It was with 60 Vbeta and 13 Jbeta primers that the PCR ran. The repertoire was sequenced with immunoSEQ multiplex PCR; TCRdb's copy has only in-frame clones and lacks some. The data show around 150,000 clones, around three quarters seen once. The CDR3 is made up of 14 amino acids. Germline V gene data show CDR1 as MNHEY and CDR2 as SMNVEV (reference sequence). V shed 6 bases and J 3 bases; nucleotides not matched to a gene: 7. The material sequenced was PBMCs. The chain combines TRBV27 with TRBJ2-7, with TRBD2 matching over 8 bases. The receptor was derived from a man aged 30 to 45 in good health. The CDR3 DNA reads TGTGCCAGCAGCCCGACCGGGGGGGACTACGAGCAGTACTTC. It specifies CASSPTGGDYEQYF.